Below are 2 T cell receptor beta chains sequenced from a single sample in a study of T cell responses to AZD1222 COVID-19 vaccine. The method was immunoSEQ multiplex PCR; TCRdb's version includes in-frame clones alone and lacks a portion of them. The data show 120,000 to 150,000 clones, roughly 90% seen once. The sample in question was peripheral blood, obtained 28 days after the second AZD1222 dose. These receptors originate from an adult who received the AZD1222 COVID-19 vaccine.

This sequence joins TRBV3-1 (or the pseudogene TRBV3-2) and TRBJ2-5; D might be TRBD1 (7 bases). With 3 bases removed from V and 2 bases from J, the gap between germline ends came to 13 bases. The CDR3 covers 15 residues. Germline CDR1 and CDR2: LGHDT and YNNKEL (reference sequence). The CDR3 coding sequence is TGTGCCAGCAGCCAGGGGGCGGGACAGCAAGAGACCCAGTACTTC. This codes for CASSQGAGQQETQYF.

V and J are TRBV6-5 and TRBJ1-2; weak D call: TRBD1 (5 bases). From germline, CDR1 is MNHEY and CDR2 SVGAGI. Trimming shortened V by 2 bases and J by 4 bases, and 14 bases separated the two germline ends. This CDR3 is 15 amino acids long. The CDR3 loop is CASSYTGRISYGYTF. The CDR3 DNA reads as TGTGCCAGCAGTTACACAGGAAGAATTAGCTATGGCTACACCTTC.